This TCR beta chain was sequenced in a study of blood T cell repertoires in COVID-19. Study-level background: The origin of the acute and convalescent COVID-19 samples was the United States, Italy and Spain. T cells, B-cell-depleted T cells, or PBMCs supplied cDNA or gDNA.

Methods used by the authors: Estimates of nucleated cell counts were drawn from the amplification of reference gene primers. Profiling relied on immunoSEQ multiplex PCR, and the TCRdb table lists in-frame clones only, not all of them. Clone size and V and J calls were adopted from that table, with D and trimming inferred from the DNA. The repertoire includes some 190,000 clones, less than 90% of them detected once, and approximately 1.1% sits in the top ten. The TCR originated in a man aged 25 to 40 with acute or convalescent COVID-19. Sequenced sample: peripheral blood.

CDR3 in DNA: TGCAGCGCCAAACAGGGAAACAATTCACCCCTCCACTTT. As protein: CSAKQGNNSPLHF. J is TRBJ1-6 and V is TRBV29-1, with TRBD1 as a possible D gene (6 bases). Deletions cut 7 bases from V and 7 bases from J, with 14 bases between. Germline-derived CDR1 and CDR2 are SQVTM and ANQGSEA. The CDR3 is 13 residues long.